This record looks at one T cell receptor beta chain sequence and its context. Its target is not known. From whole blood, total RNA was isolated without any sorting of T cells. The CDR3 is 13 amino acids. Germline CDR1 and CDR2: SGHRS and YFSETQ. TCRdb re-called the 5' RACE reads; one entry per CDR3 protein, DNA not given. The sample table sets out more than 300,000 distinct CDR3 sequences. This entry belongs to a study of monozygotic twins with inflammatory bowel disease. Broader study findings: Different T cell subtypes could not be distinguished.

V is TRBV5-1 and J is TRBJ2-1. The sample consisted of blood. The clonotype originates from a human donor with ulcerative colitis or Crohn's disease, or a healthy co-twin of an affected twin (not recorded which). CDR3 sequence: CASSLDGRNEQFF. Complete variable domain (other parts from reference TRBV5-1 and TRBJ2-1): KAGVTQTPRYLIKTRGQQVTLSCSPISGHRSVSWYQQTPGQGLQFLFEYFSETQRNKGNFPGRFSGRQFSNSRSEMNVSTLELGDSALYLCASSLDGRNEQFFGPGTRLTVL.